The 5 T cell receptor beta chains in this list originate from one sample, sequenced in a study of blood T cell repertoires in COVID-19. Only in-frame clones appear in the TCRdb table, and some are missing; sequencing was by immunoSEQ multiplex PCR. The data show roughly 290,000 clones, around 91% seen once. Sequenced: peripheral blood. Source of these receptors: a woman aged 55-69 years with acute or convalescent COVID-19.

This rearrangement joins TRBV12-3 or TRBV12-4 to TRBJ1-5; the D gene is possibly TRBD1 (6 bases). V was shortened by 5 bases and J by 7 bases, with 9 bases between the two germline ends. This CDR3 contains 12 residues. The CDR3 loop reads CASSLGQQPQHF. CDR3 DNA sequence: TGTGCCAGCAGTCTCGGACAGCAGCCCCAGCATTTT.

J is TRBJ1-1 and V is TRBV4-2; 8 bases match TRBD1. Trimming cost V 0 bases and J 2 bases; bases outside gene matches: 2. The CDR3 runs 15 residues. Germline values: CDR1 LGHNA, CDR2 YNFKEQ. The CDR3 region has the DNA TGTGCCAGCAGCCAAGAACCAGGGGGCAACACTGAAGCTTTCTTT. Its translation: CASSQEPGGNTEAFF.

The chain combines TRBV28 with TRBJ2-7; TRBD2 aligns across 9 bases. The CDR3 has 15 amino acids. The V segment lost 4 bases and the J segment 6 bases; nucleotides outside the gene matches: 10. Germline V gene data show CDR1 as MDHEN and CDR2 as SYDVKM. The CDR3 loop reads CASSSLRGLASEQYF. The CDR3 region has the DNA TGTGCCAGCAGTTCCCTGAGGGGACTAGCTAGCGAGCAGTACTTC.

This clone was observed a single time. The chain couples TRBV7-3 to TRBJ2-3; D possibly corresponds to TRBD1 (6 bases). V was trimmed by 2 bases and J by 4 bases, leaving 7 bases between them. The CDR3 is 13 residues long. CDR1 and CDR2 (germline): SGHTA, FQGTGA. In DNA form, the CDR3 reads TGTGCCAGCAGCTTACAGGGGTCAGATACGCAGTATTTT. Amino acid sequence: CASSLQGSDTQYF.

The chain recombines TRBV5-8 with TRBJ2-5; 13 bases are a match to TRBD2. The CDR3 sequence is 15 residues long. Germline V gives CDR1 SGHTS, CDR2 YDEGEE. Trimming cost V 3 bases and J 5 bases; bases outside gene matches: 4. This chain's CDR3 is CASSWEGLAGETQYF. CDR3 nucleotide sequence: TGTGCCAGCAGCTGGGAGGGACTAGCGGGGGAGACCCAGTACTTC. Full variable domain (rest looked up from reference TRBV5-8 and TRBJ2-5): EAGVTQSPTHLIKTRGQQATLRCSPISGHTSVYWYQQALGLGLQFLLWYDEGEERNRGNFPPRFSGRQFPNYSSELNVNALELEDSALYLCASSWEGLAGETQYFGPGTRLLVL.